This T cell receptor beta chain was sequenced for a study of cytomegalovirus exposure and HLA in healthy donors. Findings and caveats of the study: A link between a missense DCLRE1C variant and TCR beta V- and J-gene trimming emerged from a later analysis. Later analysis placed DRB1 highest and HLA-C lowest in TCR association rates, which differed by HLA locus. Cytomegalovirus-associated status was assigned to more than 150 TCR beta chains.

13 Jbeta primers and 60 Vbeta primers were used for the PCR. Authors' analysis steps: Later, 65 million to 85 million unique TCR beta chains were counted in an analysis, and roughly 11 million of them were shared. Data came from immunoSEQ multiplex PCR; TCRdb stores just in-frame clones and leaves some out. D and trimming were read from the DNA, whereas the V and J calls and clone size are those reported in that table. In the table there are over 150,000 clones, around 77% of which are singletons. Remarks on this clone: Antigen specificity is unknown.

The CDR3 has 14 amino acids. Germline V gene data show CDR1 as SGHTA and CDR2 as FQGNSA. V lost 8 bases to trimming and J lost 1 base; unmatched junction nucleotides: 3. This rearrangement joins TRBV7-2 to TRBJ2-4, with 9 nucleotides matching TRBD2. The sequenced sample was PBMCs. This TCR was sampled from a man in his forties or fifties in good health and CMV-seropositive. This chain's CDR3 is CASEAGGAKNIQYF. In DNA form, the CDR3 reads TGTGCCAGCGAAGCGGGGGGTGCCAAAAACATTCAGTACTTC.